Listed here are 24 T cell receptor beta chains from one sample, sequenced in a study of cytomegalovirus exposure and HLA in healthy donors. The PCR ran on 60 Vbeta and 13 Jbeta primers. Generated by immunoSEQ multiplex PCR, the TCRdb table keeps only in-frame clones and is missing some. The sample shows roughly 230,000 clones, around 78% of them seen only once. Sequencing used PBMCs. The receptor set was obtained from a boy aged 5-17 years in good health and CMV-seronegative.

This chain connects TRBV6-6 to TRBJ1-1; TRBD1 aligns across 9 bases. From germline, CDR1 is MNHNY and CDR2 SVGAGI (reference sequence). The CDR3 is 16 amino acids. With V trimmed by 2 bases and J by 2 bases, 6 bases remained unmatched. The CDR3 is CASSYGGQGGNTEAFF. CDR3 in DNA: TGTGCCAGCAGTTACGGGGGACAGGGAGGTAACACTGAAGCTTTCTTT.

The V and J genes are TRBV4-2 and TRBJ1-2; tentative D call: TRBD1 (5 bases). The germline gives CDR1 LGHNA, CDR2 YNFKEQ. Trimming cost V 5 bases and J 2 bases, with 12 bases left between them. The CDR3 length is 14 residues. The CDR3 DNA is TGTGCCAGCAGCGTGGGGAACAGGAACTATGGCTACACCTTC. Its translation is CASSVGNRNYGYTF.

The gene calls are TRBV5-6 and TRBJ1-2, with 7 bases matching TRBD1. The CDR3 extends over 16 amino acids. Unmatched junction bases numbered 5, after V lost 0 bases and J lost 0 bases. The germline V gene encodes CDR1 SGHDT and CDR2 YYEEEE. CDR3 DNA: TGTGCCAGCAGCTTGGATCTCGGGACAGCTAACTATGGCTACACCTTC. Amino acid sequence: CASSLDLGTANYGYTF.

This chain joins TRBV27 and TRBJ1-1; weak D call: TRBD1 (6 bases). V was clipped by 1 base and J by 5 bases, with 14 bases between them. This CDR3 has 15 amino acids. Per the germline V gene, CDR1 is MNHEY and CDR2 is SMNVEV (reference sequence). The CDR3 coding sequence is TGTGCCAGCAGTTTATGGGGGGGCCGGGGAACTGAAGCTTTCTTT. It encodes CASSLWGGRGTEAFF.

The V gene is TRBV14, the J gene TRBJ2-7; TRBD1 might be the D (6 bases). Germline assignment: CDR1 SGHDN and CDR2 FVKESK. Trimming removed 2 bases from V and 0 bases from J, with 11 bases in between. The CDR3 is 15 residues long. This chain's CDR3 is CASSQYTGTSYEQYF. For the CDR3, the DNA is TGTGCCAGCAGCCAATATACAGGGACCTCCTACGAGCAGTACTTC.

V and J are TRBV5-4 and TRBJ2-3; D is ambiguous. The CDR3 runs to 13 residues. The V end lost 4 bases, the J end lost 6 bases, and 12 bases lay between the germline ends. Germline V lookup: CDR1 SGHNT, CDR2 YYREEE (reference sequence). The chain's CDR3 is CASSPDSMDTQYF. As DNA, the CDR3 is TGTGCCAGCAGCCCCGACTCCATGGATACGCAGTATTTT. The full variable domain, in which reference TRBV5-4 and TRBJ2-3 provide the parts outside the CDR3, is ETGVTQSPTHLIKTRGQQVTLRCSSQSGHNTVSWYQQALGQGPQFIFQYYREEENGRGNFPPRFSGLQFPNYSSELNVNALELDDSALYLCASSPDSMDTQYFGPGTRLTVL.

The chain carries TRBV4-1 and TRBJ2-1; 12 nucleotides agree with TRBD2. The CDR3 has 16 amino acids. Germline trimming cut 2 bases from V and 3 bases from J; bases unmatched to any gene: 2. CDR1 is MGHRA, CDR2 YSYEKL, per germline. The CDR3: CASSQQTSGSYNEQFF. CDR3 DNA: TGCGCCAGCAGCCAACAGACTAGCGGGAGCTACAATGAGCAGTTCTTC.

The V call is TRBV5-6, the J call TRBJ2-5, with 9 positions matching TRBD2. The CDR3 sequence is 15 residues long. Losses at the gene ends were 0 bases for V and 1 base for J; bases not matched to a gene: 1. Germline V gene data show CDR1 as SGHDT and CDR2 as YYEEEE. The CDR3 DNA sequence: TGTGCCAGCAGCTTGGGACTAGCGGCCCAAGAGACCCAGTACTTC. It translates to CASSLGLAAQETQYF.

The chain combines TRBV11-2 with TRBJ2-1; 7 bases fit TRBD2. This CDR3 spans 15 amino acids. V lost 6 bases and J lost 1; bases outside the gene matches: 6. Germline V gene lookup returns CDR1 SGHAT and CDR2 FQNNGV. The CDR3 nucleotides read TGTGCCAGCAGTGGCGGGAGCCGGTCCTACAATGAGCAGTTCTTC. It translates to CASSGGSRSYNEQFF.

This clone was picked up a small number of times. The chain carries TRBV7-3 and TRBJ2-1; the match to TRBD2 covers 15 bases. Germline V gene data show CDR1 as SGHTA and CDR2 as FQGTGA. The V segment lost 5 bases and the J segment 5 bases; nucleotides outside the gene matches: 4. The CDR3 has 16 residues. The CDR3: CASSRTSGGAHNEQFF. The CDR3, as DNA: TGTGCCAGCAGCCGGACTAGCGGGGGGGCCCACAATGAGCAGTTCTTC.

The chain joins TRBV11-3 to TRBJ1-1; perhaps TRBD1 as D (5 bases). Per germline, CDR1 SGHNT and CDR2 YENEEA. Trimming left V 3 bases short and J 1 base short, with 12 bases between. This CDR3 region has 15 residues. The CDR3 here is CASSFATDRNTEAFF. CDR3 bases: TGTGCCAGCAGCTTTGCGACAGACCGGAACACTGAAGCTTTCTTT.

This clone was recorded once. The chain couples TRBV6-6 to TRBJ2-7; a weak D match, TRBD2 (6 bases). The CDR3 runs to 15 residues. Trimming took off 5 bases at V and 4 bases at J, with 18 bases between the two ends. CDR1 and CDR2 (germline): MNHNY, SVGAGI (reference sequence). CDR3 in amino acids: CASSGDSHPAYEQYF. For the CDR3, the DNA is TGTGCCAGCAGTGGGGACTCTCACCCCGCTTACGAGCAGTACTTC.

For the CDR3, the DNA is TGTGCCAGCAGTGAAGCTGGACAGTATGGCTACACCTTC. Its protein is CASSEAGQYGYTF. The chain has TRBV2 and TRBJ1-2, with a possible D match to TRBD1 (6 bases). The CDR3 has 13 residues. With 0 bases removed from V and 5 bases from J, the gap between germline ends came to 7 bases. Germline assignment: CDR1 SNHLY and CDR2 FYNNEI.

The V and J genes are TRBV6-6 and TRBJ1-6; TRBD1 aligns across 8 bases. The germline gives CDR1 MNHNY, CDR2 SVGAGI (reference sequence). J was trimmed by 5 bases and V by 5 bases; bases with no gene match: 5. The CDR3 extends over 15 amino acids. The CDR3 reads CASSRDRGNNSPLHF. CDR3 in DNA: TGTGCCAGCAGTCGAGACAGGGGTAATAATTCACCCCTCCACTTT.

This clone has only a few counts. CDR3 region: CATSQIGGPSYNEQFF. The CDR3 DNA reads TGTGCCACCAGCCAGATCGGAGGGCCCTCCTACAATGAGCAGTTCTTC. The J gene is TRBJ2-1, the V gene TRBV15; D might be TRBD2 (6 bases). The length of the CDR3 is 16 residues. Trimming cost V 5 bases and J 0 bases, with 14 bases left between them. Germline V gene data show CDR1 as LNHNV and CDR2 as YYDKDF (reference sequence).

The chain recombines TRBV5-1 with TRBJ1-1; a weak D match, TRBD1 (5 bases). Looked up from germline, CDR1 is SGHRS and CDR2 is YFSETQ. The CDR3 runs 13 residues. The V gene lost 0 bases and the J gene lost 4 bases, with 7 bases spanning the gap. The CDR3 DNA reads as TGCGCCAGCAGCTTGGTAGGGGTCACTGAAGCTTTCTTT. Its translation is CASSLVGVTEAFF.

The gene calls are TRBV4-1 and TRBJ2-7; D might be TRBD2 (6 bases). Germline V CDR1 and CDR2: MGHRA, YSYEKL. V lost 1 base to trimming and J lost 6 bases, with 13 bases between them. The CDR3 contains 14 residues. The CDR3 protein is CASSQVGRDGEQYF. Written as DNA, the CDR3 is TGCGCCAGCAGCCAAGTTGGGCGGGACGGCGAGCAGTACTTC.

CDR3 in amino acids: CASSDGGITEAFF. The CDR3 bases are TGTGCCAGCAGCGACGGAGGGATCACTGAAGCTTTCTTT. This chain uses TRBV9 with TRBJ1-1; D ambiguous. The V gene lost 3 bases and the J gene lost 4 bases, with 10 bases spanning the gap. The CDR3 has 13 residues. Per the germline V gene, CDR1 is SGDLS and CDR2 is YYNGEE.

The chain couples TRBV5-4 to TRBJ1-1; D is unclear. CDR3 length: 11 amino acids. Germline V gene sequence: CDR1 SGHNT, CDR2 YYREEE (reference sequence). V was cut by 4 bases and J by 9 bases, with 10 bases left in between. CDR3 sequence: CASSGRTQAFF. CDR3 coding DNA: TGTGCCAGCAGCGGGAGGACTCAAGCTTTCTTT.

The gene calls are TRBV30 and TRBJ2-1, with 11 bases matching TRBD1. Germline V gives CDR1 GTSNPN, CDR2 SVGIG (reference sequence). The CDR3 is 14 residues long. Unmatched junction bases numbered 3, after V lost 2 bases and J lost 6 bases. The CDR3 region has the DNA TGTGCCTGGAGTAGGGGGACAGGGGGCAATGAGCAGTTCTTC. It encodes CAWSRGTGGNEQFF.

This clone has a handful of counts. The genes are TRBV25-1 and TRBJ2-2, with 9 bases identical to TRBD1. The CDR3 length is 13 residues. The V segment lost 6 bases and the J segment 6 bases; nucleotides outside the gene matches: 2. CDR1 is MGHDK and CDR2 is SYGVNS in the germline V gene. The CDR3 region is CASRDRGPGELFF. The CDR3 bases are TGTGCCAGCAGGGACAGGGGTCCCGGGGAGCTGTTTTTT.

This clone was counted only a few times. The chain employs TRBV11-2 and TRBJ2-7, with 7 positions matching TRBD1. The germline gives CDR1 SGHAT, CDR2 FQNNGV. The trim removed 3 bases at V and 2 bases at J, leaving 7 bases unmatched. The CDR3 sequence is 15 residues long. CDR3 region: CASSFDREFPYEQYF. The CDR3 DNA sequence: TGTGCCAGCAGCTTTGACAGGGAGTTCCCCTACGAGCAGTACTTC.

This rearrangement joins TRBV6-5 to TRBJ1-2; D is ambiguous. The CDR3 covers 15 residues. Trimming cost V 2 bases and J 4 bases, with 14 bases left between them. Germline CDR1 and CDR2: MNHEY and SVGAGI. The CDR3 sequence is CASSYKRTHLYGYTF. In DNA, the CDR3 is TGTGCCAGCAGTTACAAGCGGACCCATCTCTATGGCTACACCTTC.

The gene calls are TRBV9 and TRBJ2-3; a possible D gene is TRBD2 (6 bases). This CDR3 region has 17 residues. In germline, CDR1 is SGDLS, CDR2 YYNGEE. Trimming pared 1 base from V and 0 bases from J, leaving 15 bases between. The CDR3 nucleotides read TGTGCCAGCAGCGTAATAAGCGGGCTGCCTAGCACAGATACGCAGTATTTT. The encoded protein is CASSVISGLPSTDTQYF.